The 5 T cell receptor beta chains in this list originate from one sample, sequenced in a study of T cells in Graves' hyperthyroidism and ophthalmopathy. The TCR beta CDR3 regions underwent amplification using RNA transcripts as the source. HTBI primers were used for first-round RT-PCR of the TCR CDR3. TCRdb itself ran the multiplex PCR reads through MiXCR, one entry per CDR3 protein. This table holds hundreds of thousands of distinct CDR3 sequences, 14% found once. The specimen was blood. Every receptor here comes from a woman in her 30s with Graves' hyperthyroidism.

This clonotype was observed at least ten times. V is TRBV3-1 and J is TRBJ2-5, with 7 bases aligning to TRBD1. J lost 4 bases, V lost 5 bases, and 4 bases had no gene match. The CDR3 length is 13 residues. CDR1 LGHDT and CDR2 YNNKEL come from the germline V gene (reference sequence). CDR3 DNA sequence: TGTGCCAGCAGCGGTACAGGGGTAGAGACCCAGTACTTC. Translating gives CASSGTGVETQYF.

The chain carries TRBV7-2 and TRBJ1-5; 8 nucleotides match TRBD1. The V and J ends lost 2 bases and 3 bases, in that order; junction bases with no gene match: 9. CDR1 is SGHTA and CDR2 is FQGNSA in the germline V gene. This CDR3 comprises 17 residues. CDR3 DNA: TGTGCCAGCAGCTTACGTGCAGGGGACAGGCTCAATCAGCCCCAGCATTTT. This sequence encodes CASSLRAGDRLNQPQHF.

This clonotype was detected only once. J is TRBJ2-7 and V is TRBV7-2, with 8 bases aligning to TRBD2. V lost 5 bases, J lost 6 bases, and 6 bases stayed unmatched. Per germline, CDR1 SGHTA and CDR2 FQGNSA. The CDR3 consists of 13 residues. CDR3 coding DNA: TGTGCCAGCAGCACCGGACTAGCCCGCGAGCAGTACTTC. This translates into CASSTGLAREQYF.

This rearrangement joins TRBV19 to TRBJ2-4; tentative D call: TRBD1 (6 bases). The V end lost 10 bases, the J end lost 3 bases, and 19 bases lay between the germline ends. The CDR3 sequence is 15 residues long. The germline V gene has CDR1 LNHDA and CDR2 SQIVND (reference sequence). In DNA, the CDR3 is TGTGCCACCAGAGACCCGGGACATCTCAAAAACATTCAGTACTTC. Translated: CATRDPGHLKNIQYF.

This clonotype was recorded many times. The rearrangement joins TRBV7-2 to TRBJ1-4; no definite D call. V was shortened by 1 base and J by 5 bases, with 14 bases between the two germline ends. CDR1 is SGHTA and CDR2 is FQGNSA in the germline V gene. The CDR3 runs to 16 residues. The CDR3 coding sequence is TGTGCCAGCAGCTTAGGAAGCCAGATTCTCAATGAAAAACTGTTTTTT. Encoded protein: CASSLGSQILNEKLFF.